Described below is a single TCR beta chain sequence and its context. With V trimmed by 6 bases and J by 4 bases, 14 bases remained unmatched. The CDR3 length is 18 residues. Germline V gene lookup returns CDR1 SEHNR and CDR2 FQNEAQ (reference sequence). The data are from a study of blood T cell repertoires in COVID-19. Study context: Samples representing acute and convalescent COVID-19 were sourced from the United States, Italy and Spain. T cells, B-cell-depleted T cells, or PBMCs provided the cDNA or gDNA that served as material.

In the authors' workflow: Reference gene primer amplification gave nucleated cell count estimates. TCRdb's table, derived via immunoSEQ multiplex PCR, lists solely in-frame clones and lacks some. From that table come the V and J calls and clone size; the DNA was used to work out D and trimming. The sample has just under 150,000 clones; over 85% are singletons. This sequence was found in a human donor in a cohort sampled during active COVID-19. Material for sequencing was peripheral blood. The chain recombines TRBV7-9 with TRBJ2-1; 11 bases align to TRBD2. Written as DNA, the CDR3 is TGTGCCAGCAGGATTAGCGGGGGGGGTAACCAAGTATACAATGAGCAGTTCTTC. As protein: CASRISGGGNQVYNEQFF.